These 16 T cell receptor beta chains share one sample of origin, sequenced in a study of T cell clonotyping in hematopoietic cell transplantation. The data were produced by immunoSEQ multiplex PCR, yet TCRdb's version contains in-frame clones alone and is incomplete. The sample holds several thousand clones, approximately 16% seen once. The input for sequencing was peripheral blood mononuclear cells, taken 30 days after allogeneic stem cell transplant. These receptor sequences come from a male patient aged 50 to 59 who had an allogeneic stem cell transplant from a related donor, so the T cells may come from the graft donor. Some clones in this sample may be carry-over from other donors' samples.

Comment on this clone: The junction departs from germline at one end; a sequencing error may be responsible. The chain uses TRBV28 and TRBJ1-4; D is perhaps TRBD1 (5 bases). The germline V gene encodes CDR1 MDHEN and CDR2 SYDVKM. The CDR3 consists of 14 residues. The chain's CDR3 is CASSPRDGNEELFF. Here the CDR3 DNA reads TGTGCCAGCAGTCCACGGGACGGTAATGAAGAACTGTTTTTT.

This clone has more than one count but fewer than ten. This sequence joins TRBV30 and TRBJ1-5; TRBD1 is a possible D gene (6 bases). Trimming took 1 base from V and 5 from J, leaving 9 bases between them. Germline V gene lookup returns CDR1 GTSNPN and CDR2 SVGIG (reference sequence). The CDR3 has 13 residues. CDR3 loop: CAWSAHRDQPQHF. Written as DNA, the CDR3 is TGTGCCTGGAGTGCCCACAGGGATCAGCCCCAGCATTTT.

This chain joins TRBV30 and TRBJ1-6; D may be TRBD1 (5 bases). This CDR3 comprises 12 residues. Trimming removed 2 bases at V and 9 bases at J, with 8 bases between. Germline V gives CDR1 GTSNPN, CDR2 SVGIG (reference sequence). CDR3 protein: CAWSQGISPLHF. The DNA of the CDR3 is TGTGCCTGGAGTCAGGGTATTTCACCCCTCCACTTT.

This clone occurred a few times. The CDR3 loop reads CASSEGGAMATEAFF. Written as DNA, the CDR3 is TGTGCCAGCAGCGAAGGGGGGGCTATGGCGACTGAAGCTTTCTTT. The chain has TRBV14 and TRBJ1-1; possibly TRBD1 for D (6 bases). There are 15 residues in the CDR3. The V and J ends lost 5 bases and 5 bases respectively, with 18 bases between them. Germline-derived CDR1 and CDR2 are SGHDN and FVKESK.

V is TRBV30 and J is TRBJ2-5; no clear D gene. V was trimmed by 7 bases and J by 4 bases, leaving 19 bases between them. This CDR3 contains 14 residues. Germline CDR1 GTSNPN, CDR2 SVGIG (reference sequence). CDR3 DNA: TGTGCCTCAAAGTGGGCGGCGGCCGGAGAGACCCAGTACTTC. It is translated as CASKWAAAGETQYF. Full variable domain (missing parts from reference TRBV30 and TRBJ2-5): SQTIHQWPATLVQPVGSPLSLECTVEGTSNPNLYWYRQAAGRGLQLLFYSVGIGQISSEVPQNLSASRPQDRQFILSSKKLLLSDSGFYLCASKWAAAGETQYFGPGTRLLVL.

This clone was seen more than once but under ten times. The chain couples TRBV28 to TRBJ2-7, with D maybe TRBD2 (6 bases). Germline CDR1 and CDR2: MDHEN and SYDVKM. CDR3 length: 14 amino acids. Trimming stripped 3 bases from V and 3 bases from J, with 12 bases between. CDR3 protein: CASSFGGDHYEQYF. CDR3 sequence (DNA): TGTGCCAGCAGTTTTGGAGGGGACCACTACGAGCAGTACTTC.

The chain couples TRBV30 to TRBJ2-7; D uncertain. Germline-derived CDR1 and CDR2 are GTSNPN and SVGIG (reference sequence). Trimming took 0 bases from V and 3 from J, leaving 9 bases between them. The CDR3 covers 13 residues. CDR3 sequence: CAWSVHTNYEQYF. CDR3 nucleotides: TGTGCCTGGAGTGTACACACTAACTACGAGCAGTACTTC.

The CDR3: CAWSVGSAGKLFF. DNA of the CDR3: TGTGCCTGGAGTGTCGGCAGCGCGGGGAAACTGTTTTTT. The V gene is TRBV30, the J gene TRBJ1-4; D is unclear. Germline CDR1 reads GTSNPN; CDR2 reads SVGIG (reference sequence). CDR3 length equals 13 residues. V was cut by 0 bases and J by 11 bases, with 13 bases left in between. Supplemented by reference TRBV30 and TRBJ1-4, the full variable domain reads SQTIHQWPATLVQPVGSPLSLECTVEGTSNPNLYWYRQAAGRGLQLLFYSVGIGQISSEVPQNLSASRPQDRQFILSSKKLLLSDSGFYLCAWSVGSAGKLFFGSGTQLSVL.

The chain is built from TRBV5-4 and TRBJ1-2; a weak D match, TRBD1 (6 bases). Germline CDR1 SGHNT, CDR2 YYREEE (reference sequence). The CDR3 runs 14 residues. V was trimmed by 6 bases and J by 2 bases, leaving 14 bases between them. For the CDR3, the DNA is TGTGCCAGCACCACGACAAGGGGGAACTATGGCTACACCTTC. Translation: CASTTTRGNYGYTF. Complete variable domain (other parts from reference TRBV5-4 and TRBJ1-2): ETGVTQSPTHLIKTRGQQVTLRCSSQSGHNTVSWYQQALGQGPQFIFQYYREEENGRGNFPPRFSGLQFPNYSSELNVNALELDDSALYLCASTTTRGNYGYTFGSGTRLTVV.

This chain links TRBV7-2 with TRBJ2-7; 9 bases line up with TRBD2. Trimming removed 5 bases from V and 1 base from J; junction bases left unmatched: 12. The CDR3 consists of 17 residues. The germline CDR1 and CDR2 sequences are SGHTA and FQGNSA. CDR3 residues: CASSIEPSGVLSYEQYF. The DNA for the CDR3 is TGTGCCAGCAGCATAGAACCTAGCGGGGTTCTGTCCTACGAGCAGTACTTC.

This chain uses TRBV30 with TRBJ1-2, with unresolved D. Germline V gene lookup returns CDR1 GTSNPN and CDR2 SVGIG (reference sequence). The CDR3 runs 12 residues. V was shortened by 5 bases and J by 4 bases, with 11 bases between the two germline ends. The CDR3 is CAWDLDSYGYTF. CDR3 nucleotides: TGTGCCTGGGACCTTGACTCCTATGGCTACACCTTC.

The chain is built from TRBV19 and TRBJ2-5; D might be TRBD1 (6 bases). The germline V gene encodes CDR1 LNHDA and CDR2 SQIVND (reference sequence). V was clipped by 4 bases and J by 2 bases, with 11 bases between them. This CDR3 comprises 14 residues. The CDR3 DNA follows: TGTGCCAGTAGTACGGGGACACTACAAGAGACCCAGTACTTC. Encoded protein: CASSTGTLQETQYF.

The gene calls are TRBV30 and TRBJ2-7; the D gene is possibly TRBD2 (6 bases). The germline gives CDR1 GTSNPN, CDR2 SVGIG (reference sequence). The CDR3 is made up of 11 amino acids. With 0 bases removed from V and 7 bases from J, the gap between germline ends came to 7 bases. CDR3 sequence: CAWSVGREQYF. In DNA, the CDR3 is TGTGCCTGGAGTGTAGGGAGGGAGCAGTACTTC.

This clone was seen a few times. V and J are TRBV27 and TRBJ1-5; D is undetermined. The CDR3 has 13 amino acids. Per the germline V gene, CDR1 is MNHEY and CDR2 is SMNVEV (reference sequence). V was clipped by 0 bases and J by 4 bases, with 4 bases between them. CDR3 amino acids: CASSLSGNQPQHF. CDR3 DNA: TGTGCCAGCAGTTTATCGGGGAATCAGCCCCAGCATTTT.

This chain uses TRBV30 with TRBJ1-2; D call uncertain. CDR3 length: 12 residues. V was cut by 1 base and J by 2 bases, with 5 bases left in between. Germline V lookup: CDR1 GTSNPN, CDR2 SVGIG (reference sequence). The CDR3 region has the DNA TGTGCCTGGAGTGGCAGCAACTATGGCTACACCTTC. Protein product: CAWSGSNYGYTF.

The chain has TRBV30 and TRBJ1-3; D uncertain. Germline CDR1 is GTSNPN and CDR2 is SVGIG (reference sequence). This CDR3 contains 13 residues. V lost 0 bases, J lost 1 base, and 4 bases lay in between. The CDR3 loop reads CAWSVVSGNTIYF. DNA of the CDR3: TGTGCCTGGAGTGTGGTATCTGGAAACACCATATATTTT.